This T cell receptor beta chain was profiled in a study of blood T cell repertoires in COVID-19. Study details: Samples representing acute and convalescent COVID-19 were sourced from the United States, Italy and Spain.

Germline-derived CDR1 and CDR2 are LNHDA and SQIVND (reference sequence). The CDR3 is 15 residues long. V was trimmed by 1 base and J by 4 bases, leaving 13 bases between them. The protocol was immunoSEQ multiplex PCR, while the TCRdb copy is restricted to in-frame clones and leaves out a portion. The table lists about 160,000 clones, about 92% of them singletons. The Seattle patients joined while their infection was active and were tracked longitudinally afterward. The origin of this receptor is a woman aged 55-70 years with COVID-19, enrolled during active disease. The chain joins TRBV19 to TRBJ1-1; D not certain. The source material was peripheral blood. The CDR3 bases are TGTGCCAGTAGTATAGGCGTCCAACGGGGCACTGAAGCTTTCTTT. Its translation is CASSIGVQRGTEAFF.